The source of this T cell receptor beta chain is a study of neoadjuvant anti-PD-1 for oral cavity cancer. Across the whole study: Non-progressing patients received a fourth nivolumab dose near day 43, then surgery on days 50-56.

These oral cavity squamous cell carcinomas were HPV-negative and locally advanced. Clones were sequenced by immunoSEQ multiplex PCR, and TCRdb holds only the in-frame ones, with some missing. The repertoire includes 15,000 to 20,000 clones, 55% to 75% of them detected once, and about 2.6% sits in the top ten. J lost 13 bases, V lost 3 bases, and 9 bases had no gene match. The CDR3 runs to 14 residues. The germline V gene has CDR1 SGHVS and CDR2 FNYEAQ. Sequences were derived from PBMCs, sampled before nivolumab (anti-PD-1) treatment. The chain recombines TRBV7-6 with TRBJ2-1, with TRBD1 identical over 10 bases. This clonotype was obtained from a person aged 35-79 years with oral cavity squamous cell carcinoma. The CDR3 spells CASSFGTGETSQFF. CDR3 nucleotide sequence: TGTGCCAGCAGCTTTGGGACAGGGGAGACTAGTCAGTTCTTC.